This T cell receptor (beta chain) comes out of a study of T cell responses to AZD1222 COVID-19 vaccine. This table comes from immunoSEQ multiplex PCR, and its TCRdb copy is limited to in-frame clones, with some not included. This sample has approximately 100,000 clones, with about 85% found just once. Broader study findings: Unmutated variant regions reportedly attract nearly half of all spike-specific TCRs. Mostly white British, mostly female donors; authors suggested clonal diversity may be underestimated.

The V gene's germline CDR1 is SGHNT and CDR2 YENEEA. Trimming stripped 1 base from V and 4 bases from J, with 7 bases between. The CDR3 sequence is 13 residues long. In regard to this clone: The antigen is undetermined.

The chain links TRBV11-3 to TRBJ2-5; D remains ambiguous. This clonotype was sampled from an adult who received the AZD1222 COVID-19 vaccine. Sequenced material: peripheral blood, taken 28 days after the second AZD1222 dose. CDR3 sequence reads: CASSLGTGETQYF. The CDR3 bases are TGTGCCAGCAGCTTAGGAACGGGAGAGACCCAGTACTTC.